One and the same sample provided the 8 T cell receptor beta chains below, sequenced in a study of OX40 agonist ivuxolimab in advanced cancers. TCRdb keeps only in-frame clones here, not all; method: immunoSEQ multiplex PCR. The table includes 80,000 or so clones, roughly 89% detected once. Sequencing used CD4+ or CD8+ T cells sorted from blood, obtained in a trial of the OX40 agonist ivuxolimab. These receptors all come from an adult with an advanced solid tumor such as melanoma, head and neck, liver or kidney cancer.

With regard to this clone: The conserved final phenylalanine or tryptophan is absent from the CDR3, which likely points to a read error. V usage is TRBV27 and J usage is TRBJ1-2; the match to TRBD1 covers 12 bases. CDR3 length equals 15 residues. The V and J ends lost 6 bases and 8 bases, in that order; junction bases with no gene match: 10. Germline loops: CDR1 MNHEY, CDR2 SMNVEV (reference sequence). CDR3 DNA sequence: TGTGCCAGCAGCCAGCCGGGACAGGGGGCGCGGGGCTACACCCTC. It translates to CASSQPGQGARGYTL.

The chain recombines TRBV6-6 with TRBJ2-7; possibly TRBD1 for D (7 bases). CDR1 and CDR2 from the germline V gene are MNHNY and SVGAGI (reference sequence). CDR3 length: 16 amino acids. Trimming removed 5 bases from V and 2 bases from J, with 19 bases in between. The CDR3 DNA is TGTGCCAGCAGTCCCGGAGGGGGCGGGAACGCCTACGAGCAGTACTTC. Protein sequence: CASSPGGGGNAYEQYF.

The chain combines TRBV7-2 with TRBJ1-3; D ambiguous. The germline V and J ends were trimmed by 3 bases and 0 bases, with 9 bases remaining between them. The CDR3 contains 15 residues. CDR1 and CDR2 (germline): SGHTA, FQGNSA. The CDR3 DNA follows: TGTGCCAGCAGCTTGGACCGTTACTCTGGAAACACCATATATTTT. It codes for CASSLDRYSGNTIYF.

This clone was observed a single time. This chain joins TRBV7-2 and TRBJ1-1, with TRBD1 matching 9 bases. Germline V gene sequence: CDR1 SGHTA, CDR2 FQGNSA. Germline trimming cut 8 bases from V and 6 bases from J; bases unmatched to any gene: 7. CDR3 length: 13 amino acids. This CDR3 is CASRRDRVSEAFF. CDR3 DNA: TGTGCCAGCCGCCGGGACAGGGTATCTGAAGCTTTCTTT.

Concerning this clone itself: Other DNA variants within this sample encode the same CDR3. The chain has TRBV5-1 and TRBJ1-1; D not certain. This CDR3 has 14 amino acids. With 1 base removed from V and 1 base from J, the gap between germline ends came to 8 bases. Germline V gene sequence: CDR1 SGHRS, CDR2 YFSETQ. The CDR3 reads CASSLSPGNTEAFF. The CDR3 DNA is TGCGCCAGCAGCTTGAGTCCGGGGAACACTGAAGCTTTCTTT.

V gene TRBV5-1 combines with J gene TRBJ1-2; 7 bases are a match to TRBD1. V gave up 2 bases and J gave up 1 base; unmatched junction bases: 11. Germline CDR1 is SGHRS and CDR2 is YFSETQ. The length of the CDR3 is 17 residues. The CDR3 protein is CASSLRQGPSFNYGYTF. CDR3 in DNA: TGCGCCAGCAGCTTAAGACAGGGTCCCTCTTTTAACTATGGCTACACCTTC.

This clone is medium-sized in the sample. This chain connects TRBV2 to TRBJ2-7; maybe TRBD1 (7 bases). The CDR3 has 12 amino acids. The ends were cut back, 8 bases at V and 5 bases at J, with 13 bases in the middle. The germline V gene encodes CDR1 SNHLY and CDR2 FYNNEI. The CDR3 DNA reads TGTGCCAGCGCCCAGGGGGGCCACGAGCAGTACTTC. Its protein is CASAQGGHEQYF.

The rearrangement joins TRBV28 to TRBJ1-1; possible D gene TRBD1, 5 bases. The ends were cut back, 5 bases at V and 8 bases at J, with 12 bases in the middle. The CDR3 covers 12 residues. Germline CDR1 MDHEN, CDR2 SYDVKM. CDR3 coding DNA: TGTGCCAGCAGTCTCCCCCCAGGGGAAGCTTTCTTT. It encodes CASSLPPGEAFF.